These 29 T cell receptor beta chains came from one sample sequenced in a study of cytomegalovirus exposure and HLA in healthy donors. This PCR relied on a set of 60 Vbeta primers and 13 Jbeta primers. Repertoires were generated with immunoSEQ multiplex PCR, while TCRdb's copy carries only in-frame clones and drops some. The repertoire consists of around 150,000 clones, with roughly 88% occurring once and the leading ten covering 0.4% to 0.55%. Specimen: PBMCs. All receptors derive from a woman in her 40s in good health and CMV-seronegative.

This clone came up once. A read error may account for a junction end that differs from germline. The rearrangement links TRBV7-9 to TRBJ1-2; possibly TRBD1 for D (5 bases). The germline CDR1 and CDR2 sequences are SEHNR and FQNEAQ (reference sequence). This CDR3 is built from 16 residues. The CDR3: CSSSFRRGGILYGYTF. In DNA, the CDR3 is TGTTCCAGCAGCTTTAGGCGGGGGGGGATCCTCTATGGCTACACCTTC.

This chain connects TRBV19 to TRBJ2-1; 9 positions match TRBD2. The CDR3 spans 16 residues. The trim removed 10 bases at V and 4 bases at J, leaving 14 bases unmatched. The germline V gene encodes CDR1 LNHDA and CDR2 SQIVND (reference sequence). CDR3 region: CATRRAGGRGYNEQFF. The DNA of the CDR3 is TGTGCCACCCGGAGAGCGGGAGGCCGGGGTTACAATGAGCAGTTCTTC.

Only one count was recorded for this clone. V gene TRBV7-9 combines with J gene TRBJ2-5, with D uncertain. The DNA end is more similar to TRBJ2-7, so the J call may be wrong. The V gene's germline CDR1 is SEHNR and CDR2 FQNEAQ (reference sequence). The CDR3 covers 13 residues. CDR3 residues: CASTPYQAYEQYF. Written as DNA, the CDR3 is TGTGCCAGCACCCCCTACCAAGCCTACGAGCAGTACTTC.

This clone was seen a handful of times. The CDR3 does not end in the conserved phenylalanine or tryptophan, so this is likely a read error. Because the CDR3's place on the DNA is in doubt, the DNA is left out and the CDR3 is given as listed by TCRdb. The V and J genes are TRBV23-1 and TRBJ2-7; the D call of TRBD2 is as the table states it, not checked on the DNA. TRBV23-1 is reported as an ORF; its role is uncertain. Including both end residues, the CDR3 is 10 amino acids long. The chain's CDR3 is CASSQSSLTY.

The V and J genes are TRBV19 and TRBJ2-1; 9 bases match TRBD1. This CDR3 has 17 residues. CDR1 and CDR2 from the germline V gene are LNHDA and SQIVND (reference sequence). The V gene end was trimmed by 5 bases and the J gene end by 1 base; junction bases not matched to a gene: 9. In DNA form, the CDR3 reads TGTGCCAGTAGTTCTACACAGGGGGCCCAATCCTACAATGAGCAGTTCTTC. Translating it yields CASSSTQGAQSYNEQFF.

The genes are TRBV5-1 and TRBJ2-7; 9 bases align to TRBD2. With V trimmed by 5 bases and J by 4 bases, 13 bases remained unmatched. Germline CDR1 and CDR2: SGHRS and YFSETQ. The CDR3 contains 16 residues. CDR3 amino acids: CASSWGGLAGFYEQYF. CDR3 bases: TGCGCCAGCAGTTGGGGGGGGCTAGCGGGATTTTACGAGCAGTACTTC.

This chain links TRBV11-2 with TRBJ2-3; 10 bases fit TRBD2. V dropped 4 bases and J dropped 4; count of bases not matched to a gene: 8. The CDR3 sequence is 16 residues long. Germline CDR1 and CDR2: SGHAT and FQNNGV. The CDR3 reads CASSSGSSGRADTQYF. As DNA, the CDR3 is TGTGCCAGCAGCTCGGGGTCGAGCGGGAGGGCAGATACGCAGTATTTT.

The chain carries TRBV19 and TRBJ2-5, with TRBD1 identical over 9 bases. The ends lost 4 bases at V and 4 bases at J; junction bases unmatched: 10. Germline assignment: CDR1 LNHDA and CDR2 SQIVND (reference sequence). CDR3 size: 16 residues. The CDR3 coding sequence is TGTGCCAGTAGTACCGGAACCGGGACAGGGCTAGAGACCCAGTACTTC. Translation gives CASSTGTGTGLETQYF.

The chain joins TRBV19 to TRBJ1-2, with 10 bases fitting TRBD1. The CDR3 covers 17 residues. Germline CDR1 and CDR2: LNHDA and SQIVND (reference sequence). V was clipped by 6 bases and J by 8 bases; unmatched bases: 18. The CDR3: CASSRARPIGTGVGYTF. Here the CDR3 DNA reads TGTGCCAGTAGCCGCGCGCGTCCCATCGGGACAGGGGTCGGCTACACCTTC.

The chain is built from TRBV5-4 and TRBJ2-7; 10 bases fit TRBD2. CDR3 length: 16 residues. Unmatched junction bases numbered 10, after V lost 3 bases and J lost 4 bases. The germline gives CDR1 SGHNT, CDR2 YYREEE (reference sequence). The CDR3 DNA reads TGTGCCAGCAGCTCCGTCCAACTAGCGGGAAGGTACGAGCAGTACTTC. Protein product: CASSSVQLAGRYEQYF.

The chain couples TRBV7-3 to TRBJ2-1, with D tentatively TRBD1 (6 bases). Germline CDR1 is SGHTA and CDR2 is FQGTGA. Trimming stripped 10 bases from V and 8 bases from J, with 18 bases between. This CDR3 is built from 13 residues. The CDR3 nucleotides are TGTGCCACCGGTCCAGGGGATAGGGATGAGCAGTTCTTC. Translated: CATGPGDRDEQFF.

The chain has TRBV30 and TRBJ1-2, with no clear D. This CDR3 comprises 12 residues. Trimming cost V 1 base and J 4 bases, with 7 bases left between them. Looked up from germline, CDR1 is GTSNPN and CDR2 is SVGIG (reference sequence). DNA of the CDR3: TGTGCCTGGAGTGAGACACGCTATGGCTACACCTTC. It translates to CAWSETRYGYTF.

This chain's CDR3 is CASSVGRAWETQYF. CDR3 coding DNA: TGTGCCAGCAGCGTAGGCAGGGCGTGGGAGACCCAGTACTTC. The V call is TRBV9, the J call TRBJ2-5, with D possibly TRBD1 on 5 matching bases. There are 14 residues in the CDR3. Trimming removed 0 bases at V and 5 bases at J, with 11 bases between. The germline CDR1 and CDR2 sequences are SGDLS and YYNGEE.

The chain couples TRBV19 to TRBJ2-7, with TRBD1 matching over 8 bases. The CDR3 loop spans 15 amino acids. V trimming: 4 bases; J trimming: 8 bases; junction bases outside the gene matches: 13. Germline V lookup: CDR1 LNHDA, CDR2 SQIVND (reference sequence). In DNA, the CDR3 is TGTGCCAGTAGTAGTACCGGGACAGGTAATAATCAGCAGTACTTC. It specifies CASSSTGTGNNQQYF.

This clone was recorded once. The chain employs TRBV4-1 and TRBJ1-4, with TRBD1 matching over 12 bases. The germline V gene encodes CDR1 MGHRA and CDR2 YSYEKL. V lost 4 bases, J lost 1 base, and 19 bases stayed unmatched. This CDR3 spans 22 amino acids. The CDR3 sequence is CASSPRLFPYRDRGQTNEKLFF. DNA for the CDR3: TGCGCCAGCAGCCCCCGACTTTTTCCATACCGGGACAGGGGGCAAACTAATGAAAAACTGTTTTTT.

The V call is TRBV4-2, the J call TRBJ2-1; the match to TRBD1 covers 8 bases. V shed 2 bases and J 6 bases; nucleotides not matched to a gene: 12. The CDR3 length is 17 residues. Per the germline V gene, CDR1 is LGHNA and CDR2 is YNFKEQ. The CDR3 is CASSQIYGQGARNEQFF. CDR3 coding DNA: TGTGCCAGCAGCCAAATCTACGGGCAGGGGGCCCGCAATGAGCAGTTCTTC.

There are a few counts of this clone. This chain uses TRBV30 with TRBJ2-7; no definite D call. V lost 2 bases, J lost 4 bases, and 6 bases lay in between. CDR3 length equals 11 residues. The germline gives CDR1 GTSNPN, CDR2 SVGIG (reference sequence). CDR3 region: CAWSYQYEQYF. CDR3 coding DNA: TGTGCCTGGAGTTACCAGTACGAGCAGTACTTC.

This clone was observed once. The J gene is TRBJ1-4, the V gene TRBV19, with a possible D match to TRBD1 (6 bases). V lost 9 bases and J lost 7, with 18 bases in between. CDR1 is LNHDA, CDR2 SQIVND, per germline (reference sequence). CDR3 size: 14 residues. The CDR3 here is CASTSGGAGEKLFF. CDR3 DNA sequence: TGTGCCAGCACGTCGGGGGGCGCGGGTGAAAAACTGTTTTTT.

The V and J genes are TRBV9 and TRBJ2-3; 8 bases align to TRBD2. V shed 3 bases and J 4 bases; nucleotides not matched to a gene: 13. CDR3 length equals 17 residues. The germline V gene has CDR1 SGDLS and CDR2 YYNGEE. Here the CDR3 reads CASSAWVPGLGSDTQYF. The CDR3 DNA reads as TGTGCCAGCAGCGCTTGGGTCCCGGGACTAGGGTCAGATACGCAGTATTTT.

The CDR3 coding sequence is TGTGCCAGCTCACCAGAGTTAGCGGGGAATGAGCAGTTCTTC. It codes for CASSPELAGNEQFF. This chain links TRBV18 with TRBJ2-1, with TRBD2 identical over 8 bases. Germline CDR1 reads KGHSH; CDR2 reads LQKENI. CDR3 length: 14 amino acids. V shed 2 bases and J 7 bases; nucleotides not matched to a gene: 4.

V and J are TRBV7-9 and TRBJ1-1; 8 bases match TRBD1. The ends lost 3 bases at V and 5 bases at J; junction bases unmatched: 2. The CDR3 has 13 residues. Per germline, CDR1 SEHNR and CDR2 FQNEAQ (reference sequence). In nucleotides, the CDR3 is TGTGCCAGCAGCTTGACAGGGGCGACTGAAGCTTTCTTT. This codes for CASSLTGATEAFF. The full variable domain, with the rest looked up from reference TRBV7-9 and TRBJ1-1, is DTGVSQNPRHKITKRGQNVTFRCDPISEHNRLYWYRQTLGQGPEFLTYFQNEAQLEKSRLLSDRFSAERPKGSFSTLEIQRTEQGDSAMYLCASSLTGATEAFFGQGTRLTVV.

This clone was recorded once. This chain connects TRBV7-9 to TRBJ2-7; 8 positions agree with TRBD2. The CDR3 spans 15 residues. The junction had 14 bases not matched to a gene; V was cut back by 8 bases and J by 5 bases. The germline V gene has CDR1 SEHNR and CDR2 FQNEAQ (reference sequence). CDR3 loop: CASSRPGTRRHEQYF. The CDR3 bases are TGTGCCAGCTCCCGCCCCGGGACTAGGCGCCACGAGCAGTACTTC.

The V and J genes are TRBV2 and TRBJ1-4, with a tentative D call TRBD1 (5 bases). The CDR3 contains 14 residues. Germline V gives CDR1 SNHLY, CDR2 FYNNEI. V lost 6 bases and J 7 bases, leaving 15 bases between the germline ends. Written as DNA, the CDR3 is TGTGCCAGCAGGCCTCTGCTCAGGGCTGAAAAACTGTTTTTT. Translated: CASRPLLRAEKLFF.

The chain uses TRBV6-5 and TRBJ2-3, with 7 bases that match TRBD2. This CDR3 region has 14 residues. The V and J ends lost 4 bases and 2 bases, in that order; junction bases with no gene match: 3. Germline assignment: CDR1 MNHEY and CDR2 SVGAGI. CDR3 sequence: CASSSGTITDTQYF. The CDR3 coding sequence is TGTGCCAGCAGTTCTGGGACTATCACAGATACGCAGTATTTT.

This rearrangement joins TRBV6-5 to TRBJ2-2, with unresolved D. The CDR3 length is 15 residues. Trimming shortened V by 2 bases and J by 4 bases, and 11 bases separated the two germline ends. Looked up from germline, CDR1 is MNHEY and CDR2 is SVGAGI. CDR3: CASSYGLEVTGELFF. The CDR3 coding sequence is TGTGCCAGCAGTTACGGTCTAGAGGTCACCGGGGAGCTGTTTTTT.

This clone was recorded once. This chain connects TRBV5-5 to TRBJ1-5, with D perhaps TRBD1 (5 bases). The germline gives CDR1 SGHKS, CDR2 YYEKEE (reference sequence). This CDR3 comprises 17 residues. The ends were cut back, 0 bases at V and 7 bases at J, with 20 bases in the middle. The CDR3 coding sequence is TGTGCCAGCAGCTTGGGGGGCAGGTTTATTTTCGAGCAGCCCCAGCATTTT. Encoded protein: CASSLGGRFIFEQPQHF. The full variable domain, in which reference TRBV5-5 and TRBJ1-5 provide the parts outside the CDR3, is DAGVTQSPTHLIKTRGQQVTLRCSPISGHKSVSWYQQVLGQGPQFIFQYYEKEERGRGNFPDRFSARQFPNYSSELNVNALLLGDSALYLCASSLGGRFIFEQPQHFGDGTRLSIL.

The V call is TRBV18, the J call TRBJ2-2; 9 nucleotides agree with TRBD1. The length of the CDR3 is 17 residues. Trimming removed 2 bases from V and 6 bases from J; junction bases left unmatched: 10. The germline V gene has CDR1 KGHSH and CDR2 LQKENI. DNA for the CDR3: TGTGCCAGCTCACCAATCGGGACAGGGAATTTAGCCGGGGAGCTGTTTTTT. Its protein is CASSPIGTGNLAGELFF.

The chain carries TRBV6-5 and TRBJ1-5, with D maybe TRBD1 (6 bases). The CDR3 spans 14 residues. CDR1 and CDR2 (germline): MNHEY, SVGAGI. Trimming shortened V by 4 bases and J by 4 bases, and 11 bases separated the two germline ends. DNA of the CDR3: TGTGCCAGCAGTTCGGCGGGGGCTAATCAGCCCCAGCATTTT. Residues: CASSSAGANQPQHF.

J is TRBJ1-5 and V is TRBV19; 9 bases match TRBD1. The CDR3 runs to 14 residues. In germline, CDR1 is LNHDA, CDR2 SQIVND (reference sequence). The V and J ends lost 9 bases and 7 bases, in that order; junction bases with no gene match: 10. The CDR3 reads CASTRQGVKQPQHF. As DNA, the CDR3 is TGTGCCAGCACTCGACAGGGGGTCAAGCAGCCCCAGCATTTT.